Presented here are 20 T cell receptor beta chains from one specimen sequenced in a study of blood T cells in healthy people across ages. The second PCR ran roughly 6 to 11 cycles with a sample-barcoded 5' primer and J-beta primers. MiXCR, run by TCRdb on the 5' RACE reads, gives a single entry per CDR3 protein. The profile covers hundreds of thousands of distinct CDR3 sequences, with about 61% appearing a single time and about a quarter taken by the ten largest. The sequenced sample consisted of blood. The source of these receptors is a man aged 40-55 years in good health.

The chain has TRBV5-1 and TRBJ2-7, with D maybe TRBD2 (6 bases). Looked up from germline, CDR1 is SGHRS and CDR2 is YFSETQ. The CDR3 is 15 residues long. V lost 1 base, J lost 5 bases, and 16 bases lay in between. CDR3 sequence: CASSLRALAIHEQYF. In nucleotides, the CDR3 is TGCGCCAGCAGCTTGAGGGCACTAGCTATACACGAGCAGTACTTC.

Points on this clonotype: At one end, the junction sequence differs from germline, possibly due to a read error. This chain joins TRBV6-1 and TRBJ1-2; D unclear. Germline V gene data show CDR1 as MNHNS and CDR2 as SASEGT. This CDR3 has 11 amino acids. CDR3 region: CASTETQGYTF. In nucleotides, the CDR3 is TGTGCCAGCACTGAAACCCAAGGCTACACCTTC.

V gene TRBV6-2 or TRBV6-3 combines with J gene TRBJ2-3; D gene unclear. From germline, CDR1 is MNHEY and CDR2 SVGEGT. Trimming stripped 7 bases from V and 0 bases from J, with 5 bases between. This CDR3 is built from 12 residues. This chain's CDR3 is CASTESTDTQYF. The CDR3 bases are TGTGCCAGCACAGAAAGCACAGATACGCAGTATTTT.

The CDR3 coding sequence is TGCAGCGGTTCCTACAATGAGCAGTACTTC. Translation gives CSGSYNEQYF. This chain joins TRBV29-1 and TRBJ2-1, with no clear D. The tail of the sequence fits TRBJ2-7 better, so the J call may be wrong. Germline V lookup: CDR1 SQVTM, CDR2 ANQGSEA. CDR3 length: 10 amino acids.

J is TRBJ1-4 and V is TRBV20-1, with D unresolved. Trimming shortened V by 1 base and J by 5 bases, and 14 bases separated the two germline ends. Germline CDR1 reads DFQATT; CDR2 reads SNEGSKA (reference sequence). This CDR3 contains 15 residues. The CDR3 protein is CSARVHAKLNEKLFF. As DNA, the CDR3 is TGCAGTGCTAGAGTCCATGCGAAGTTGAATGAAAAACTGTTTTTT.

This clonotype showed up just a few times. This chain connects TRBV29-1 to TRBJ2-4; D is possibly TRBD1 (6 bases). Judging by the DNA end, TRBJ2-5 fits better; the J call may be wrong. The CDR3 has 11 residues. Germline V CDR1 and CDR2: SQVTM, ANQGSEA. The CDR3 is CSVLSGVTQYF. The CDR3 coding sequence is TGCAGCGTTTTATCAGGGGTGACCCAGTACTTC.

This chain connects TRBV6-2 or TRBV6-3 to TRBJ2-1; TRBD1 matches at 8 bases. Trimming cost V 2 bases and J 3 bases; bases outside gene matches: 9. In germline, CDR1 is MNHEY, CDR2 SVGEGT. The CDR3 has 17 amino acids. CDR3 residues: CASSYRRTGFLYNEQFF. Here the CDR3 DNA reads TGTGCCAGCAGTTACCGTAGGACAGGGTTCCTCTACAATGAGCAGTTCTTC.

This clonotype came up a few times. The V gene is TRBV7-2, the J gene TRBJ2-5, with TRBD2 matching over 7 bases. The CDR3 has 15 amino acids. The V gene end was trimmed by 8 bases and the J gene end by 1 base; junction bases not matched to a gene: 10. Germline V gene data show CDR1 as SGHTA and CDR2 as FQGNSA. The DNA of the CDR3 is TGTGCCAGCGAAATAGTGGGGGGGGGCCAAGAGACCCAGTACTTC. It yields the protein CASEIVGGGQETQYF.

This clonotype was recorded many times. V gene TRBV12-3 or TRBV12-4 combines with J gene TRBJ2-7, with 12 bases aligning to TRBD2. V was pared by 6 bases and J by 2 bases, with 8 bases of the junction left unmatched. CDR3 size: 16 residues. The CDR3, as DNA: TGTGCCAGCAGCCCAGGGACTAGCGGGTTGACCTACGAGCAGTACTTC. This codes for CASSPGTSGLTYEQYF.

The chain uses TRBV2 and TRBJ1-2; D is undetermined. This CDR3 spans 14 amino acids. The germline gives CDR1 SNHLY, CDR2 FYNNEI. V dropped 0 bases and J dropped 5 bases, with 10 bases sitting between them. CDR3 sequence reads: CASSEAPRFYGYTF. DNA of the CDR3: TGTGCCAGCAGTGAAGCGCCCAGGTTTTATGGCTACACCTTC.

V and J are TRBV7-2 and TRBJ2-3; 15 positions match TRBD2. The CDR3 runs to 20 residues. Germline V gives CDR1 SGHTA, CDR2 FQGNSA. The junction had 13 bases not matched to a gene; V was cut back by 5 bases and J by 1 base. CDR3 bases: TGTGCCAGCAGCCCCTGGACTAGCGGGGGGGGGTTGGGAGGCACAGATACGCAGTATTTT. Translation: CASSPWTSGGGLGGTDTQYF.

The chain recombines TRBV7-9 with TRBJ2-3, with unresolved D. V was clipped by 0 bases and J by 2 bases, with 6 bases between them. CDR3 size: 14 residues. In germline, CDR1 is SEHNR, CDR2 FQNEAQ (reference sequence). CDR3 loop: CASSLASDTDTQYF. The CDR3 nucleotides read TGTGCCAGCAGCTTAGCAAGCGACACAGATACGCAGTATTTT. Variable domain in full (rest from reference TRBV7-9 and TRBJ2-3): DTGVSQNPRHKITKRGQNVTFRCDPISEHNRLYWYRQTLGQGPEFLTYFQNEAQLEKSRLLSDRFSAERPKGSFSTLEIQRTEQGDSAMYLCASSLASDTDTQYFGPGTRLTVL.

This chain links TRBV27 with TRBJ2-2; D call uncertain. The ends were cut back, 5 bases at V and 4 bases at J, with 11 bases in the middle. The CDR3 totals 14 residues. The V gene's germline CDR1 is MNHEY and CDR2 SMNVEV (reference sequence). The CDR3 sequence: CASSGPYGTGELFF. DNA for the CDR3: TGTGCCAGCAGTGGCCCCTACGGCACCGGGGAGCTGTTTTTT.

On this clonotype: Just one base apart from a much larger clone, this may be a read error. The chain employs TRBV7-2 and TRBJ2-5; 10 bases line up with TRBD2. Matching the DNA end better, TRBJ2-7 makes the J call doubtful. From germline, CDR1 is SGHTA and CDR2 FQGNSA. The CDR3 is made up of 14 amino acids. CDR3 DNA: TGTGCCGGCAGCCCTAGCGGGAGTGTCTACGAGCAGTACTTC. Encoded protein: CAGSPSGSVYEQYF.

The CDR3, as DNA: TGTGCCAGCAGTGATTGGGCCGCTAACTATGGCTACACCTTC. The encoded protein is CASSDWAANYGYTF. V and J are TRBV25-1 and TRBJ1-2, with no clear D. The CDR3 extends over 14 amino acids. Germline V CDR1 and CDR2: MGHDK, SYGVNS. V was shortened by 3 bases and J by 0 bases, with 8 bases between the two germline ends.

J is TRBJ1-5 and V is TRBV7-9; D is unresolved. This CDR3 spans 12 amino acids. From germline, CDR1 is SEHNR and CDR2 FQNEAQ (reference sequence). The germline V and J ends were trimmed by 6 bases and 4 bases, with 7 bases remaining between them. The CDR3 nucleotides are TGTGCCAGCAGTGACGGAAATCAGCCCCAGCATTTT. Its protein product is CASSDGNQPQHF.

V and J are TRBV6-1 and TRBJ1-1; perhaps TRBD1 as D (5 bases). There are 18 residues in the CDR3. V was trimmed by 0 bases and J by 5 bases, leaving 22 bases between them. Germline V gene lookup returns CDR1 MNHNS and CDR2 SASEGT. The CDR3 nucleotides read TGTGCCAGCAGTGAAGCGATCGCAGGGACCAGCTTGAGGACTGAAGCTTTCTTT. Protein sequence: CASSEAIAGTSLRTEAFF.

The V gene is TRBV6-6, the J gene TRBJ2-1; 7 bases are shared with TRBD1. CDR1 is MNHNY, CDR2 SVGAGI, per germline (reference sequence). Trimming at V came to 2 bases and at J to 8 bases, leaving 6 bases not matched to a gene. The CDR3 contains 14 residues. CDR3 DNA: TGTGCCAGCAGTTACGGGACAGCAAGTGATGAGCAGTTCTTC. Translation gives CASSYGTASDEQFF.

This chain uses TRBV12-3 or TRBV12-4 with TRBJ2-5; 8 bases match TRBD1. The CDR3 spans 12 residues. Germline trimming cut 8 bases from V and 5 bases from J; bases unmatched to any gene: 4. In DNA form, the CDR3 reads TGTGCCAGCGCCCCAGGGGGCGAGACCCAGTACTTC. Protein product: CASAPGGETQYF.

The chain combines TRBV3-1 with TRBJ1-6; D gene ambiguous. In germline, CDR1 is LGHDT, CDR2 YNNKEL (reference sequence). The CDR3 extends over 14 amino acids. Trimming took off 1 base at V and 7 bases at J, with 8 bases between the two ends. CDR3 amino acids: CASSQVEGNSPLHF. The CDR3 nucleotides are TGTGCCAGCAGCCAAGTAGAGGGCAATTCACCCCTCCACTTT. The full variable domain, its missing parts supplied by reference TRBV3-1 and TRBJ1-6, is DTAVSQTPKYLVTQMGNDKSIKCEQNLGHDTMYWYKQDSKKFLKIMFSYNNKELIINETVPNRFSPKSPDKAHLNLHINSLELGDSAVYFCASSQVEGNSPLHFGNGTRLTVT.